This T cell receptor (beta chain) originates from a study of blood T cell repertoires in COVID-19. Study-level information: PBMCs, B-cell-depleted T cells, or T cells provided the cDNA or gDNA that made up the material.

In terms of age and location, participants ranged from about 18 to 95 years and lived in fewer than 30 US areas. In assigning cohorts, the study relied on participant-reported clinical history. Two negative PCRs, clearance, or symptom resolution were required of recovered Cohort 3 donors. Germline V CDR1 and CDR2: LNHDA, SQIVND (reference sequence). The CDR3 totals 16 residues. Deletions cut 7 bases from V and 6 bases from J, with 22 bases between. TCRdb keeps only in-frame clones here, not all; method: immunoSEQ multiplex PCR. The data hold about 300,000 clones, with around nine tenths observed a single time.

Sequencing used PBMCs or T cells enriched from blood (not recorded which). The genes are TRBV19 and TRBJ1-5; D possibly corresponds to TRBD1 (5 bases). This TCR was sampled from a middle-aged woman who had recovered from COVID-19. CDR3 amino acids: CASKEGRGDQPQPQHF. The CDR3 nucleotides read TGTGCCAGTAAGGAGGGGCGGGGGGATCAACCTCAGCCCCAGCATTTT.